A single sample gave rise to the 7 T cell receptor delta chains below, sequenced in a study of gamma-delta chains in newborns, infants, children. TCRdb re-identified clones in the reads via CATT. Of about 4,500 delta-chain clones in the sample, 2.5% to 3.5% were seen once. The material sequenced was blood. Every receptor here comes from a child who was a newborn, infant or young child, either healthy, febrile or measles-vaccinated (not recorded which).

There are a few counts of this clone. The protein held in TCRdb is that of a much larger clone and does not match this DNA's translation at residue 4, likely because of a read error; the protein shown is translated from the DNA. The gene calls are TRDV2 and TRDJ3; TRDD3 agrees at 13 bases. With V trimmed by 5 bases and J by 1 base, 4 bases remained unmatched. The CDR3 runs 18 residues. The germline V gene has CDR1 GEAIGNYY and CDR2 EKD. CDR3 in DNA: TGTGCCTGTGGCATACTGGGGGATACGTCCTGGGACACCCGACAGATGTTTTTC. Encoded protein: CACGILGDTSWDTRQMFF.

The V call is TRDV2, the J call TRDJ1; 8 bases map to TRDD3. Losses at the gene ends were 0 bases for V and 0 bases for J; bases not matched to a gene: 8. Germline values: CDR1 GEAIGNYY, CDR2 EKD. The CDR3 length is 17 residues. CDR3: CACDTWGYSWDTDKLIF. The CDR3 nucleotides read TGTGCCTGTGACACCTGGGGATACTCCTGGGACACCGATAAACTCATCTTT.

The sample holds a few counts of this clone. A much more abundant neighbour one base away suggests this may be a read error. The same CDR3 is also encoded by other DNA sequences in this sample. CDR3 loop: CACDTGGIERSWDTRQMFF. As DNA, the CDR3 is TGTGCCTGTGACACCGGGGGGATAGAACGCTCCTGGGACACCCGACAGATGTTTTTC. The V gene is TRDV2, the J gene TRDJ3; 8 positions match TRDD3. From germline, CDR1 is GEAIGNYY and CDR2 EKD. With V trimmed by 0 bases and J by 0 bases, 6 bases remained unmatched. This CDR3 region has 19 residues.

About this clone itself: With a much larger clone just one base away, this may be a read error. The chain combines TRDV1 with TRDJ2; TRDD3 agrees at 9 bases. From germline, CDR1 is TSWWSYY and CDR2 QGS. The V and J ends lost 5 bases and 0 bases, in that order; junction bases with no gene match: 22. The CDR3 covers 22 residues. The CDR3 DNA reads as TGTGCTCTTGGGAGCCCCCAATACCCCAACTGGGGGACACCCGCTTTGACAGCACAACTCTTCTTT. Protein product: CALGSPQYPNWGTPALTAQLFF.

This clone came up a few times. TCRdb's protein for this DNA is that of a much larger clone and differs from the translation at residue 12, likely a read error; the protein shown is the DNA translation. The chain employs TRDV2 and TRDJ3; TRDD3 aligns across 8 bases. Germline lookup yields CDR1 GEAIGNYY and CDR2 EKD. CDR3 length equals 18 residues. The CDR3 reads CACDTLGDFSWATRQMFF. CDR3 bases: TGTGCCTGTGACACCTTGGGGGATTTCTCCTGGGCCACCCGACAGATGTTTTTC.

This clone was seen more than once but under ten times. TCRdb's entry gives the protein of a much larger clone, which mismatches this DNA's translation at residue 11, likely from a read error; the protein reported here is translated from the DNA. V and J are TRDV2 and TRDJ3; TRDD3 aligns across 13 bases. The CDR3 totals 20 residues. CDR1 GEAIGNYY and CDR2 EKD come from the germline V gene. Trimming at V came to 3 bases and at J to 0 bases, leaving 7 bases not matched to a gene. The DNA for the CDR3 is TGTGCCTGTGACGTACTGGGGGATACGCCGGCCTCCTGGGACACCCGACAGATGTTTTTC. Protein sequence: CACDVLGDTPASWDTRQMFF.

This clone showed up just a few times. This clone may be a read error of a much larger clone one base away. Other DNA sequences from this sample encode an identical CDR3 as well. The V call is TRDV2, the J call TRDJ3; a possible D gene is TRDD3 (5 bases). Looked up from germline, CDR1 is GEAIGNYY and CDR2 is EKD. The length of the CDR3 is 18 residues. For the CDR3, the DNA is TGTGCCTGTGACACCGCTGGGTCTCAAACCTGGGACGCCCGACAGATGTTTTTC. Translated: CACDTAGSQTWDARQMFF.